This entry concerns a single T cell receptor beta chain. Its target is unknown. The length of the CDR3 is 16 residues. Germline V gene lookup returns CDR1 SGHDN and CDR2 FVKESK. V gave up 0 bases and J gave up 6 bases; unmatched junction bases: 7. This entry is derived from a study of siplizumab effects on memory and regulatory T cells. The study, taken as a whole, reports: An assignable naive or memory phenotype was lacking in roughly 75-95% of proliferating CD4+ or CD8+ clones. Tracing alloreactive clones into unstimulated subsets worked for only a minor fraction of them.

Per individual sample, about 10^5 TCR templates were assayed. The table came from immunoSEQ multiplex PCR; TCRdb's copy has only in-frame clones and leaves some out. The top ten hold about 18% of the sample, which has nearly 85,000 clones, roughly 94% seen once. This clonotype originated in a human donor in good health. V usage is TRBV14 and J usage is TRBJ2-3, with 9 bases fitting TRBD2. What was sequenced was CD8+ T cells sorted from blood. The CDR3: CASSQELGLAYDTQYF. The CDR3 DNA follows: TGTGCCAGCAGCCAAGAATTGGGACTAGCATATGATACGCAGTATTTT.